This T cell receptor beta chain was captured in a study of naive and memory T cell subsets. This clonotype was counted at least ten times. The antigen is not known. The CDR3 extends over 15 amino acids. Trimming took off 3 bases at V and 0 bases at J, with 11 bases between the two ends. Germline CDR1 is SGHDN and CDR2 is FVKESK. The SP2 primer and nested alpha and beta constant region primers amplified ligated cDNA in four rounds. Blood and skin TCR RNA was reverse transcribed with alpha and beta constant primers. TCRdb processed the UMI-ligation and nested PCR reads anew with MiXCR; each CDR3 protein has one entry. The sample lists 25,000 to 30,000 distinct CDR3 sequences, roughly 5.2% seen once, with around 7% in the top ten. A UMI-containing oligonucleotide was joined by 3' ligation to the TCR cDNA template. Whole blood, about 2.5 ml, came from adult healthy volunteers. Input was roughly 1 to 1,100 ng of DNase-treated total RNA without cell sorting.

General study points: Potentially, T cell activation and differentiation skew this RNA-based measurement.

This chain connects TRBV14 to TRBJ1-1; possibly TRBD1 for D (6 bases). The TCR sequence derives from an adult in good health. What was sequenced was blood. The DNA of the CDR3 is TGTGCCAGCAGCCACAGACCAGGGGTGAACACTGAAGCTTTCTTT. Its protein is CASSHRPGVNTEAFF. The full variable domain, rest sourced from reference TRBV14 and TRBJ1-1, is EAGVTQFPSHSVIEKGQTVTLRCDPISGHDNLYWYRRVMGKEIKFLLHFVKESKQDESGMPNNRFLAERTGGTYSTLKVQPAELEDSGVYFCASSHRPGVNTEAFFGQGTRLTVV.